The rows below give T cell receptor beta chains drawn from one sample of a study of blood T cell repertoires in COVID-19. Clones were sequenced by immunoSEQ multiplex PCR, and TCRdb holds only the in-frame ones, with some missing. The data show approximately 250,000 clones, about 91% seen once. The specimen was PBMCs or T cells enriched from blood (not recorded which). The receptors were gathered from a man aged 35 to 55 who had been exposed to COVID-19. Each CDR3 is given with its conserved first and last residue. A D gene is named only where the DNA matches it firmly. Size is stated for part of the rows, as once, few or many counts, or as a class when the clone is expanded.

V gene	D gene	clone size	J gene	CDR3 protein	CDR3 DNA
TRBV10-2	-	-	TRBJ2-2	CASTKEMAGELFF	TGCGCCAGCACCAAGGAGATGGCCGGGGAGCTGTTTTTT
TRBV11-2	-	-	TRBJ2-1	CASSQGSPDVYEQFF	TGTGCCAGCAGTCAGGGGTCCCCTGATGTATATGAGCAGTTCTTC
TRBV7-2	-	once	TRBJ2-3	CASSTRGGSVADTQYF	TGTGCCAGCAGCACCAGGGGCGGGTCAGTAGCAGATACGCAGTATTTT
TRBV7-9	TRBD2	-	TRBJ2-7	CATIGLAGSTDYEQYF	TGTGCCACCATCGGGCTAGCGGGATCCACTGACTACGAGCAGTACTTC
TRBV10-1	-	-	TRBJ1-5	CASSEGQGRYQPQHF	TGCGCCAGCAGTGAGGGGCAGGGGCGATATCAGCCCCAGCATTTT
TRBV12-3/TRBV12-4	-	-	TRBJ1-1	CASSSHRGTEAFF	TGTGCCAGCAGTTCCCATCGGGGCACTGAAGCTTTCTTT
TRBV27	TRBD2	-	TRBJ2-3	CASSLFASGRVADTQYF	TGTGCCAGCAGTTTATTTGCTAGCGGGAGAGTCGCAGATACGCAGTATTTT
TRBV28	-	-	TRBJ2-7	CASRAGSSTYEQYF	TGTGCCAGCCGGGCGGGGTCTTCCACCTACGAGCAGTACTTC
TRBV4-1	-	-	TRBJ2-6	CASSQDSSGANVLTF	TGCGCCAGCAGCCAAGACAGCTCTGGGGCCAACGTCCTGACTTTC
TRBV13	-	once	TRBJ1-2	CASSLNLVHYGYTF	TGTGCCAGCAGCTTAAATTTAGTACACTATGGCTACACCTTC
TRBV4-3	TRBD1	-	TRBJ2-3	CASSQDAGQGSDTQYF	TGCGCCAGCAGCCAAGATGCGGGACAGGGATCAGATACGCAGTATTTT
TRBV7-2	TRBD1	-	TRBJ1-5	CASSSKQGFNQPQHF	TGTGCCAGCAGCTCCAAACAGGGGTTCAATCAGCCCCAGCATTTT
TRBV27	-	many	TRBJ2-4	CASSTYVGRRENIQYF	TGTGCCAGCAGCACTTATGTGGGTCGGAGGGAAAACATTCAGTACTTC
TRBV28	TRBD1	-	TRBJ1-2	CASIDRTGTGYGYTF	TGTGCCAGCATTGACCGAACCGGGACAGGGTACGGCTACACCTTC
TRBV5-5	TRBD1	few	TRBJ2-7	CASRGGQGKAYEQYF	TGTGCCAGCCGCGGTGGACAGGGGAAAGCTTACGAGCAGTACTTC
TRBV12-5	TRBD1	-	TRBJ2-7	CASGLGDRSTYEQYF	TGTGCTAGTGGTTTGGGGGACAGGAGTACCTACGAGCAGTACTTC
TRBV18	-	-	TRBJ2-1	CASSSGANEQFF	TGTGCCAGCTCATCAGGGGCCAATGAGCAGTTCTTC
TRBV9	-	-	TRBJ1-2	CASSASGASPYGYTF	TGTGCCAGCAGCGCATCAGGGGCCTCTCCCTATGGCTACACCTTC
TRBV5-1	TRBD1	-	TRBJ2-1	CASSLAQGAKNEQFF	TGCGCCAGCAGCTTGGCTCAGGGGGCGAAAAATGAGCAGTTCTTC
TRBV7-2	-	-	TRBJ1-2	CASSLGQGSGYTF	TGTGCCAGCAGCTTAGGTCAGGGTTCTGGCTACACCTTC
TRBV6-2/TRBV6-3	-	-	TRBJ2-2	CASSYDPSGDTGELFF	TGTGCCAGCAGTTACGACCCCTCCGGGGACACCGGGGAGCTGTTTTTT
TRBV20-1	-	once	TRBJ1-1	CSSPGDTEAFF	TGCAGTTCACCGGGAGACACTGAAGCTTTCTTT
TRBV28	TRBD1	-	TRBJ1-6	CASGDSLDSPLHF	TGTGCCAGTGGGGACAGCCTAGATTCACCCCTCCACTTT
TRBV2	-	-	TRBJ2-5	CASRDNQETQYF	TGTGCCAGCCGGGACAACCAAGAGACCCAGTACTTC
TRBV11-3	-	-	TRBJ2-2	CASSLDANTGELFF	TGTGCCAGCAGCTTAGACGCGAACACCGGGGAGCTGTTTTTT